These T cell receptor beta chains were read from a single sample in a study of PD-1 blockade in classical Hodgkin lymphoma. The repertoire was sequenced with immunoSEQ multiplex PCR; TCRdb's copy has only in-frame clones and lacks some. The top ten clones hold roughly 7% of a sample with some 53,000 clones, roughly 86% of them seen once. The input for sequencing was peripheral blood mononuclear cells (PBMCs), taken before the fourth cycle of nivolumab. The source is a human donor with classical Hodgkin lymphoma. Both conserved end residues are part of each CDR3. The D gene is left open where the match is weak. Only part of the rows carry a size: once, few, many, or a class if the clone is expanded.

D: -
J: TRBJ1-3
V: TRBV5-1
size: -
CDR3: CASSLGKVENTIYF
DNA: TGCGCCAGCAGCTTGGGTAAGGTGGAAAACACCATATATTTT

D: TRBD1
J: TRBJ2-1
V: TRBV27
size: once
CDR3: CASSYLTGAGEQFF
DNA: TGTGCCAGCAGTTACCTTACAGGGGCGGGTGAGCAGTTCTTC

D: TRBD1
J: TRBJ1-2
V: TRBV15
size: once
CDR3: CATSSAQGADYGYTF
DNA: TGTGCCACCAGCAGCGCACAGGGGGCGGACTATGGCTACACCTTC

D: -
J: TRBJ2-2
V: TRBV27
size: -
CDR3: CASSVGFRNTGELFF
DNA: TGTGCCAGCAGTGTCGGCTTTCGGAACACCGGGGAGCTGTTTTTT

D: -
J: TRBJ1-6
V: TRBV5-6
size: few
CDR3: CASSGPDNSPLHF
DNA: TGTGCCAGCTCGGGGCCCGATAATTCACCCCTCCACTTT

D: -
J: TRBJ2-3
V: TRBV18
size: -
CDR3: CASSLTGSATRYF
DNA: TGTGCCAGCTCCCTTACAGGGTCCGCGACGCGGTATTTT

D: -
J: TRBJ1-5
V: TRBV28
size: -
CDR3: CASREEVGNQPQHF
DNA: TGTGCCAGCAGGGAGGAGGTGGGCAATCAGCCCCAGCATTTT

D: -
J: TRBJ2-1
V: TRBV9
size: -
CDR3: CASSVVAGNEQFF
DNA: TGTGCCAGCAGCGTAGTCGCGGGCAATGAGCAGTTCTTC

D: TRBD1
J: TRBJ2-2
V: TRBV5-6
size: -
CDR3: CASSSGTGATGELFF
DNA: TGTGCCAGCAGCTCCGGGACAGGGGCGACCGGGGAGCTGTTTTTT

D: -
J: TRBJ1-2
V: TRBV7-5
size: few
CDR3: CARSLVLQADLNYGYTF
DNA: TGTGCCAGAAGCTTAGTTCTGCAGGCCGATCTTAACTATGGCTACACCTTC

D: -
J: TRBJ1-1
V: TRBV5-4
size: -
CDR3: CASSLALLGRKNTEAFF
DNA: TGTGCCAGCAGCTTGGCATTGCTAGGACGGAAGAACACTGAAGCTTTCTTT

D: TRBD2
J: TRBJ2-5
V: TRBV5-1
size: -
CDR3: CASSLLAGETQYF
DNA: TGCGCCAGCAGCTTACTAGCGGGGGAGACCCAGTACTTC

D: -
J: TRBJ1-2
V: TRBV29-1
size: -
CDR3: CSVEVDRVYGYTF
DNA: TGCAGCGTTGAAGTGGACAGAGTCTATGGCTACACCTTC

D: TRBD1
J: TRBJ2-2
V: TRBV19
size: once
CDR3: CASRPGTANTGELFF
DNA: TGTGCCAGTCGCCCCGGGACAGCAAACACCGGGGAGCTGTTTTTT

D: -
J: TRBJ1-4
V: TRBV7-2
size: -
CDR3: CASSLALGGAATNEKLFF
DNA: TGTGCCAGCAGCTTAGCCCTCGGGGGGGCGGCAACTAATGAAAAACTGTTTTTT

D: -
J: TRBJ1-1
V: TRBV5-1
size: -
CDR3: CASSLVFRGDTEAFF
DNA: TGCGCCAGCAGCTTGGTCTTTCGGGGGGATACTGAAGCTTTCTTT

D: -
J: TRBJ2-6
V: TRBV5-3
size: -
CDR3: CASSISEANVLTF
DNA: TGTGCCAGCAGCATCTCGGAAGCCAACGTCCTGACTTTC

D: -
J: TRBJ2-2
V: TRBV7-7
size: -
CDR3: CASSRAGTGELFF
DNA: TGTGCTAGCAGCCGGGCAGGCACCGGGGAGCTGTTTTTT

D: TRBD2
J: TRBJ2-2
V: TRBV7-6
size: -
CDR3: CASRTSGGADTGELFF
DNA: TGTGCCAGCAGGACTAGCGGGGGGGCAGACACCGGGGAGCTGTTTTTT

D: TRBD2
J: TRBJ2-1
V: TRBV6-1
size: -
CDR3: CASSAVAGVSSYNEQFF
DNA: TGTGCCAGCAGTGCCGTAGCGGGAGTTAGCTCCTACAATGAGCAGTTCTTC

D: TRBD2
J: TRBJ2-7
V: TRBV5-1
size: -
CDR3: CASSSRTSGPSYEQYF
DNA: TGCGCCAGCAGCTCCCGGACTAGCGGGCCGTCCTACGAGCAGTACTTC

D: TRBD2
J: TRBJ2-7
V: TRBV5-6
size: -
CDR3: CASSLGLATYEQYF
DNA: TGTGCCAGCAGCCTGGGACTAGCGACTTACGAGCAGTACTTC

D: -
J: TRBJ1-5
V: TRBV2
size: -
CDR3: CASSEDRYQPQHF
DNA: TGTGCCAGCAGTGAAGACCGTTATCAGCCCCAGCATTTT

D: TRBD2
J: TRBJ2-2
V: TRBV27
size: -
CDR3: CASSLRVAGANTGELFF
DNA: TGTGCCAGCAGTTTAAGGGTAGCGGGCGCGAACACCGGGGAGCTGTTTTTT

D: TRBD2
J: TRBJ2-1
V: TRBV7-8
size: once
CDR3: CASSPGGPNEQFF
DNA: TGTGCCAGCAGCCCGGGGGGGCCGAATGAGCAGTTCTTC

D: TRBD1
J: TRBJ2-5
V: TRBV29-1
size: -
CDR3: CSVVGTGGETQYF
DNA: TGCAGCGTTGTCGGGACAGGGGGAGAGACCCAGTACTTC

D: -
J: TRBJ2-5
V: TRBV2
size: -
CDR3: CARRDTRGETQYF
DNA: TGTGCCAGACGGGACACCCGGGGAGAGACCCAGTACTTC

D: -
J: TRBJ2-3
V: TRBV4-1
size: -
CDR3: CASSQAEGTDTQYF
DNA: TGCGCCAGCAGCCAAGCTGAAGGCACAGATACGCAGTATTTT

D: -
J: TRBJ2-7
V: TRBV19
size: -
CDR3: CASSNRDYEQYF
DNA: TGTGCCAGTAGCAACAGGGACTACGAGCAGTACTTC

D: -
J: TRBJ2-1
V: TRBV18
size: -
CDR3: CASSPPNNAGIYNEQFF
DNA: TGTGCCAGCTCACCACCTAATAATGCCGGGATATACAATGAGCAGTTCTTC

D: -
J: TRBJ2-1
V: TRBV7-9
size: -
CDR3: CASSLIRGAYNEQFF
DNA: TGTGCCAGCAGCTTAATCAGGGGGGCCTACAATGAGCAGTTCTTC

D: TRBD1
J: TRBJ1-4
V: TRBV4-1
size: -
CDR3: CASSQEIQGLFSTNEKLFF
DNA: TGCGCCAGCAGCCAAGAAATACAGGGGCTATTTTCAACTAATGAAAAACTGTTTTTT